This T cell receptor beta chain was obtained from a study of yellow fever vaccine responses in identical twins. Germline V gene sequence: CDR1 WNHNN, CDR2 SYGVQD (reference sequence). The length of the CDR3 is 12 residues. Study findings and constraints: A vaccine T cell response that seemed partly convergent and partly personalized was reported in twins.

Turning to this clonotype: Antigen: not known. The junction departs from germline at one end; a sequencing error may be responsible.

In TCRdb, the RT-PCR reads were re-called with MiXCR into one record per CDR3 protein. The sample holds some 3,100 distinct CDR3 sequences, around four fifths seen once. The chain employs TRBV10-1 and TRBJ1-4, with D possibly TRBD1 on 5 matching bases. The material sequenced was T cells from blood (PBMCs), unsorted or a sorted subset (not recorded which), taken before or after yellow fever vaccination (not recorded which). The TCR comes from a woman aged 18-29 years who received the yellow fever vaccine. The CDR3 coding sequence is TGCGCCAGCAGTGAATCGGGACTCCCCACTAATTTT. It specifies CASSESGLPTNF.